A single sample gave rise to the 14 T cell receptor beta chains below, sequenced in a study of blood T cell repertoires in COVID-19. TCRdb keeps only in-frame clones here, not all; method: immunoSEQ multiplex PCR. The sample contains around 250,000 clones, roughly 86% of which appear only once. Sequenced material: peripheral blood. The receptors shown here come from a woman older than 75 with COVID-19, enrolled during active disease.

This sequence joins TRBV7-9 and TRBJ1-6, with D perhaps TRBD1 (5 bases). CDR1 is SEHNR and CDR2 is FQNEAQ in the germline V gene (reference sequence). CDR3 length: 16 residues. V dropped 1 base and J dropped 6 bases, with 13 bases sitting between them. The CDR3 here is CASSLGSGLGNSPLHF. The CDR3 region has the DNA TGTGCCAGCAGCTTAGGGTCAGGGTTGGGTAATTCACCCCTCCACTTT.

This chain connects TRBV19 to TRBJ1-5, with D hard to call. CDR1 LNHDA and CDR2 SQIVND come from the germline V gene (reference sequence). V lost 0 bases and J lost 6, with 9 bases in between. The CDR3 extends over 14 amino acids. In DNA, the CDR3 is TGTGCCAGTAGTATAGAGACCCGGGTTCAGCCCCAGCATTTT. It yields the protein CASSIETRVQPQHF.

This clone was found a few times. V and J are TRBV5-1 and TRBJ1-5; a weak D match, TRBD1 (5 bases). This CDR3 is 15 amino acids long. Trimming left V 2 bases short and J 0 bases short, with 9 bases between. Germline V gives CDR1 SGHRS, CDR2 YFSETQ. In nucleotides, the CDR3 is TGCGCCAGCAGCTTAATGGGACTTAGCAATCAGCCCCAGCATTTT. Protein sequence: CASSLMGLSNQPQHF.

A single count supports this clone. The chain joins TRBV27 to TRBJ2-3, with a weak D call TRBD2 (6 bases). The CDR3 runs to 16 residues. V gave up 0 bases and J gave up 6 bases, with 16 bases separating them. CDR1 MNHEY and CDR2 SMNVEV come from the germline V gene (reference sequence). The CDR3 here is CASSLSYVTAGDTQYF. DNA of the CDR3: TGTGCCAGCAGTTTATCATACGTCACTGCGGGGGATACGCAGTATTTT.

The gene calls are TRBV19 and TRBJ1-1; TRBD1 is a possible D gene (6 bases). There are 14 residues in the CDR3. Trimming took off 3 bases at V and 3 bases at J, with 11 bases between the two ends. The germline V gene has CDR1 LNHDA and CDR2 SQIVND (reference sequence). The CDR3 is CASSIFTGYTEAFF. Here the CDR3 DNA reads TGTGCCAGTAGTATTTTCACAGGGTACACTGAAGCTTTCTTT.

V gene TRBV9 combines with J gene TRBJ1-3; D remains ambiguous. The CDR3 is 15 amino acids. The V end lost 5 bases, the J end lost 1 base, and 13 bases lay between the germline ends. The germline V gene has CDR1 SGDLS and CDR2 YYNGEE. The CDR3 spells CASSPRQDSGNTIYF. The CDR3 DNA is TGTGCCAGCAGTCCAAGGCAGGATTCTGGAAACACCATATATTTT.

The chain couples TRBV3-1 (or the pseudogene TRBV3-2) to TRBJ2-3; D is ambiguous. Germline V lookup: CDR1 LGHDT, CDR2 YNNKEL (reference sequence). With 4 bases removed from V and 6 bases from J, the gap between germline ends came to 8 bases. The CDR3 consists of 12 residues. The CDR3 nucleotides read TGTGCCAGCAGCCTCCTACGGGATACGCAGTATTTT. Its translation: CASSLLRDTQYF.

The chain employs TRBV7-8 and TRBJ2-7, with 11 bases aligning to TRBD1. Unmatched junction bases numbered 4, after V lost 3 bases and J lost 3 bases. Germline CDR1 and CDR2: SGHVS and FQNEAQ. The CDR3 contains 15 residues. CDR3 nucleotides: TGTGCCAGCAGCTTGGGTGGGACAGGGGGCTACGAGCAGTACGTC. This translates into CASSLGGTGGYEQYV.

A single count supports this clone. This chain joins TRBV4-2 and TRBJ1-5, with a possible D match to TRBD1 (6 bases). CDR1 and CDR2 (germline): LGHNA, YNFKEQ. This CDR3 is built from 12 residues. Deletions cut 1 base from V and 12 bases from J, with 10 bases between. CDR3 DNA: TGTGCCAGCAGCCAAGCCCAGGGGAACCAGCATTTT. Amino acid sequence: CASSQAQGNQHF.

The rearrangement uses TRBV5-1 and TRBJ2-2; maybe TRBD1 (5 bases). Trimming cost V 6 bases and J 7 bases, with 13 bases left between them. CDR1 is SGHRS, CDR2 YFSETQ, per germline. The CDR3 runs 13 residues. The CDR3 DNA reads as TGCGCCAGCACCGCAGGGTTGGGCGGGGAGCTGTTTTTT. Its translation is CASTAGLGGELFF.

The chain links TRBV19 to TRBJ2-2; D is undetermined. Germline V CDR1 and CDR2: LNHDA, SQIVND (reference sequence). The CDR3 is 13 residues long. V was clipped by 5 bases and J by 8 bases, with 12 bases between them. CDR3 coding DNA: TGTGCCAGTAGTGAGATCCTTAGAGGGGAGCTGTTTTTT. This sequence encodes CASSEILRGELFF.

The chain joins TRBV4-1 to TRBJ2-6, with a possible D match to TRBD1 (5 bases). The ends were cut back, 1 base at V and 4 bases at J, with 8 bases in the middle. The V gene's germline CDR1 is MGHRA and CDR2 YSYEKL. The CDR3 spans 15 residues. For the CDR3, the DNA is TGCGCCAGCAGCCAAGGGACAAGCGGGGCCAACGTCCTGACTTTC. Its translation: CASSQGTSGANVLTF.

The gene calls are TRBV28 and TRBJ2-3; 12 positions agree with TRBD2. This CDR3 has 16 residues. V trimming: 11 bases; J trimming: 5 bases; junction bases outside the gene matches: 14. The germline gives CDR1 MDHEN, CDR2 SYDVKM. This chain's CDR3 is CASPPPSGGEGDTQYF. The CDR3 region has the DNA TGTGCCTCCCCGCCCCCTAGCGGGGGGGAAGGAGATACGCAGTATTTT.

In regard to this clone: Other DNA sequences from this sample encode an identical CDR3 as well. The rearrangement uses TRBV3-1 (or the pseudogene TRBV3-2) and TRBJ1-5; D not certain. The CDR3 contains 15 residues. Deletions cut 1 base from V and 1 base from J, with 8 bases between. Germline V gene sequence: CDR1 LGHDT, CDR2 YNNKEL (reference sequence). DNA for the CDR3: TGTGCCAGCAGCCAAGGGACGGGGAGCAATCAGCCCCAGCATTTT. Translation gives CASSQGTGSNQPQHF.